The 29 T cell receptor beta chains reported below all come from one sample, sequenced in a study of cytomegalovirus exposure and HLA in healthy donors. The PCR was carried out with 60 Vbeta primers and 13 Jbeta primers. The assay was immunoSEQ multiplex PCR, and TCRdb's table has in-frame clones only and misses some. Of some 61,000 clones listed, approximately 75% are singletons. The material sequenced was PBMCs. These receptors were taken from a human donor in good health.

The chain links TRBV5-1 to TRBJ1-2; tentative D call: TRBD1 (6 bases). Trimming shortened V by 0 bases and J by 7 bases, and 10 bases separated the two germline ends. This CDR3 region has 13 residues. Germline CDR1 SGHRS, CDR2 YFSETQ. The CDR3 region has the DNA TGCGCCAGCAGCTTGGAAGGGGGTGGTGGCTACACCTTC. The encoded protein is CASSLEGGGGYTF.

The CDR3: CASSTRGESYEQYF. For the CDR3, the DNA is TGTGCCAGCAGTACCCGGGGGGAATCCTACGAGCAGTACTTC. V and J are TRBV2 and TRBJ2-7, with 7 bases that match TRBD2. This CDR3 contains 14 residues. V lost 5 bases and J lost 1; bases outside the gene matches: 5. The germline gives CDR1 SNHLY, CDR2 FYNNEI.

A few counts support this clone. The rearrangement joins TRBV7-9 to TRBJ1-2; 7 bases fit TRBD1. Germline-derived CDR1 and CDR2 are SEHNR and FQNEAQ (reference sequence). CDR3 length equals 13 residues. J gave up 5 bases and V 3 bases, and 3 bases lay outside the gene matches. The DNA of the CDR3 is TGTGCCAGCAGCTTGGGACAGCTTTATGGCTACACCTTC. Amino acids: CASSLGQLYGYTF.

The rearrangement links TRBV29-1 to TRBJ1-2; TRBD1 aligns across 8 bases. This CDR3 comprises 13 residues. Unmatched junction bases numbered 3, after V lost 6 bases and J lost 0 bases. From germline, CDR1 is SQVTM and CDR2 ANQGSEA. The CDR3 bases are TGCAGCGTCCAGGACAGGGCTAACTATGGCTACACCTTC. Translating it yields CSVQDRANYGYTF.

A few counts support this clone. The chain links TRBV5-5 to TRBJ1-3; D is unresolved. From germline, CDR1 is SGHKS and CDR2 YYEKEE (reference sequence). V gave up 2 bases and J gave up 6 bases, with 9 bases separating them. The CDR3 is made up of 13 amino acids. The CDR3 protein is CASSFQALNTIYF. DNA of the CDR3: TGTGCCAGCAGCTTTCAAGCGCTAAACACCATATATTTT. Drawing the rest from reference TRBV5-5 and TRBJ1-3, the complete variable domain is DAGVTQSPTHLIKTRGQQVTLRCSPISGHKSVSWYQQVLGQGPQFIFQYYEKEERGRGNFPDRFSARQFPNYSSELNVNALLLGDSALYLCASSFQALNTIYFGEGSWLTVV.

The V gene is TRBV5-5, the J gene TRBJ1-4, with TRBD1 as a possible D gene (6 bases). Between the trimmed V and J ends, which lost 2 bases and 8 bases, there was a span of 13 bases. This CDR3 region has 14 residues. The germline V gene has CDR1 SGHKS and CDR2 YYEKEE (reference sequence). This CDR3 reads CASSFEGDKEKLFF. The DNA for the CDR3 is TGTGCCAGCAGCTTTGAGGGGGATAAGGAAAAACTGTTTTTT.

This clone was seen only once. The chain uses TRBV6-5 and TRBJ1-2; 9 nucleotides line up with TRBD1. Germline loops: CDR1 MNHEY, CDR2 SVGAGI. V trimming: 6 bases; J trimming: 2 bases; junction bases outside the gene matches: 7. This CDR3 has 15 residues. The CDR3, as DNA: TGTGCCAGCAGCCCACAGGGGGCGCGGAACTATGGCTACACCTTC. Encoded protein: CASSPQGARNYGYTF.

V gene TRBV28 combines with J gene TRBJ2-7, with a weak D call TRBD1 (5 bases). CDR3 length: 12 residues. V was clipped by 6 bases and J by 5 bases, with 11 bases between them. Germline loops: CDR1 MDHEN, CDR2 SYDVKM. CDR3 in DNA: TGTGCCAGCAGCTCAGGGATCCACGAGCAGTACTTC. This codes for CASSSGIHEQYF.

The genes are TRBV9 and TRBJ1-2; 7 nucleotides align to TRBD1. The germline V gene has CDR1 SGDLS and CDR2 YYNGEE. V lost 0 bases and J lost 8; bases outside the gene matches: 13. CDR3 size: 16 residues. The CDR3 sequence: CASSVAAQGSPGGYTF. For the CDR3, the DNA is TGTGCCAGCAGCGTAGCCGCACAGGGGTCCCCTGGAGGCTACACCTTC.

This clone has just one count. The V call is TRBV9, the J call TRBJ2-1; 10 bases are shared with TRBD1. The CDR3 is 15 amino acids. The germline gives CDR1 SGDLS, CDR2 YYNGEE. The V segment lost 2 bases and the J segment 4 bases; nucleotides outside the gene matches: 3. This chain's CDR3 is CASSVRDRGYNEQFF. The CDR3 DNA reads TGTGCCAGCAGCGTCCGGGACAGGGGTTACAATGAGCAGTTCTTC.

This chain joins TRBV5-1 and TRBJ2-7; 9 positions agree with TRBD1. V trimming: 2 bases; J trimming: 5 bases; junction bases outside the gene matches: 5. The CDR3 is 14 residues long. CDR1 and CDR2 from the germline V gene are SGHRS and YFSETQ. The CDR3 DNA sequence: TGCGCCAGCAGCTTACAGGGGGCTCACCACGAGCAGTACTTC. Protein product: CASSLQGAHHEQYF.

The DNA for the CDR3 is TGTGCCAGCAGCTTAGTAACTAGCGGGGGTGGAGATACGCAGTATTTT. This translates into CASSLVTSGGGDTQYF. The J gene is TRBJ2-3, the V gene TRBV11-3, with 11 bases identical to TRBD2. This CDR3 comprises 16 residues. Germline V lookup: CDR1 SGHNT, CDR2 YENEEA. V trimming: 1 base; J trimming: 5 bases; junction bases outside the gene matches: 5. The full variable domain, in which reference TRBV11-3 and TRBJ2-3 provide the parts outside the CDR3, is EAGVVQSPRYKIIEKKQPVAFWCNPISGHNTLYWYLQNLGQGPELLIRYENEEAVDDSQLPKDRFSAERLKGVDSTLKIQPAELGDSAVYLCASSLVTSGGGDTQYFGPGTRLTVL.

Only one count was recorded for this clone. One end of the junction is discordant with germline, which a read error may explain. The gene calls are TRBV10-1 and TRBJ1-5; D remains ambiguous. Germline V gene lookup returns CDR1 WNHNN and CDR2 SYGVQD (reference sequence). The CDR3 contains 11 residues. The CDR3 protein is CASSENRPQHF. CDR3 bases: TGCGCCAGCAGTGAAAATCGGCCCCAGCATTTT.

The chain links TRBV7-9 to TRBJ2-7; no clear D gene. Trimming stripped 3 bases from V and 4 bases from J, with 7 bases between. CDR1 is SEHNR and CDR2 is FQNEAQ in the germline V gene (reference sequence). This CDR3 is 12 amino acids long. CDR3 in DNA: TGTGCCAGCAGCTTTAACAAGTACGAGCAGTACTTC. It specifies CASSFNKYEQYF.

V is TRBV7-9 and J is TRBJ2-3; TRBD2 aligns across 13 bases. The CDR3 totals 17 residues. The junction had 7 bases not matched to a gene; V was cut back by 4 bases and J by 3 bases. Germline CDR1 SEHNR, CDR2 FQNEAQ (reference sequence). The DNA of the CDR3 is TGTGCCAGCAGCTGGCGGGGACTAGCGGGGCGGACAGATACGCAGTATTTT. Its translation is CASSWRGLAGRTDTQYF.

The chain is built from TRBV29-1 and TRBJ2-2, with TRBD1 identical over 9 bases. Germline loops: CDR1 SQVTM, CDR2 ANQGSEA. The CDR3 runs 14 residues. Trimming at V came to 6 bases and at J to 7 bases, leaving 9 bases not matched to a gene. CDR3 bases: TGCAGCGTGGCCATAACAGGGGGCTTCGGGGAGCTGTTTTTT. Amino acids: CSVAITGGFGELFF.

This sequence joins TRBV5-1 and TRBJ2-7, with TRBD1 identical over 10 bases. Germline V gene lookup returns CDR1 SGHRS and CDR2 YFSETQ. The CDR3 spans 16 residues. The J segment lost 2 bases and the V segment lost 0 bases, leaving 5 bases of the junction unmatched. CDR3 sequence (DNA): TGCGCCAGCAGCTTGGAAACCGGGACAGGGGCCTACGAGCAGTACTTC. As protein: CASSLETGTGAYEQYF.

In the case of this clone: The junction and the germline gene differ at one end; a read error may be behind it. The chain joins TRBV7-2 to TRBJ2-7; 14 positions match TRBD2. The CDR3 covers 13 residues. The V gene's germline CDR1 is SGHTA and CDR2 FQGNSA. The CDR3: CASSLGLAGAREF. The CDR3 DNA reads TGTGCCAGCAGCCTGGGACTAGCGGGGGCCCGTGAGTTC.

The chain has TRBV4-1 and TRBJ2-3, with unresolved D. The CDR3 consists of 14 residues. Trimming took 6 bases from V and 0 from J, leaving 10 bases between them. Germline values: CDR1 MGHRA, CDR2 YSYEKL. The CDR3 region is CASSDPGSTDTQYF. CDR3 nucleotides: TGCGCCAGCAGTGACCCCGGGAGCACAGATACGCAGTATTTT.

The chain links TRBV5-4 to TRBJ2-3, with a weak D call TRBD2 (5 bases). The CDR3 totals 15 residues. CDR1 SGHNT and CDR2 YYREEE come from the germline V gene (reference sequence). V was clipped by 1 base and J by 6 bases, with 15 bases between them. CDR3 sequence: CASSLRLGRGDTQYF. In DNA form, the CDR3 reads TGTGCCAGCAGCTTGAGGCTAGGCCGAGGGGATACGCAGTATTTT.

The chain couples TRBV6-1 to TRBJ2-2; D is perhaps TRBD2 (5 bases). The ends were cut back, 6 bases at V and 6 bases at J, with 14 bases in the middle. The CDR3 runs to 14 residues. Per the germline V gene, CDR1 is MNHNS and CDR2 is SASEGT. The CDR3 here is CASRGNNGAGELFF. The CDR3 DNA reads TGTGCCAGCAGGGGCAACAACGGGGCCGGGGAGCTGTTTTTT.

The V gene is TRBV7-6, the J gene TRBJ2-1, with D perhaps matching TRBD1 (7 bases). The germline V and J ends were trimmed by 1 base and 7 bases, with 17 bases remaining between them. The CDR3 spans 16 residues. Germline V CDR1 and CDR2: SGHVS, FNYEAQ. This CDR3 is CASSLVVQGGSNEQFF. The CDR3, as DNA: TGTGCCAGCAGCTTAGTTGTGCAGGGGGGTAGTAATGAGCAGTTCTTC. The variable domain in full, completed from reference TRBV7-6 and TRBJ2-1, reads GAGVSQSPRYKVTKRGQDVALRCDPISGHVSLYWYRQALGQGPEFLTYFNYEAQQDKSGLPNDRFSAERPEGSISTLTIQRTEQRDSAMYRCASSLVVQGGSNEQFFGPGTRLTVL.

This clone was seen more than once but under ten times. The chain combines TRBV7-2 with TRBJ2-7, with D perhaps matching TRBD2 (6 bases). The CDR3 sequence is 15 residues long. From germline, CDR1 is SGHTA and CDR2 FQGNSA. The germline V and J ends were trimmed by 4 bases and 2 bases, with 15 bases remaining between them. The CDR3 sequence: CASSSTAGIPYEQYF. CDR3 in DNA: TGTGCCAGCAGCTCGACCGCGGGGATTCCCTACGAGCAGTACTTC.

This clone has only a few counts. The CDR3 loop reads CASSLTGGWGYTF. DNA for the CDR3: TGTGCCAGCAGCTTAACTGGGGGCTGGGGCTACACCTTC. The V call is TRBV7-6, the J call TRBJ1-2; weak D call: TRBD1 (6 bases). This CDR3 is built from 13 residues. From germline, CDR1 is SGHVS and CDR2 FNYEAQ. Trimming cost V 2 bases and J 8 bases, with 12 bases left between them. Full variable domain (outside the CDR3, taken from reference TRBV7-6 and TRBJ1-2): GAGVSQSPRYKVTKRGQDVALRCDPISGHVSLYWYRQALGQGPEFLTYFNYEAQQDKSGLPNDRFSAERPEGSISTLTIQRTEQRDSAMYRCASSLTGGWGYTFGSGTRLTVV.

The V gene is TRBV29-1, the J gene TRBJ1-5, with D unresolved. Trimming cost V 2 bases and J 5 bases, with 10 bases left between them. The germline V gene has CDR1 SQVTM and CDR2 ANQGSEA. This CDR3 is 13 amino acids long. The CDR3 nucleotides are TGCAGCGTTGAATTTTCCGGGGATCAGCCCCAGCATTTT. The encoded protein is CSVEFSGDQPQHF.

This chain links TRBV2 with TRBJ2-7, with 8 bases fitting TRBD1. CDR3 length equals 15 residues. Germline V CDR1 and CDR2: SNHLY, FYNNEI. Losses at the gene ends were 9 bases for V and 3 bases for J; bases not matched to a gene: 13. CDR3 DNA sequence: TGTGCCAGAAGGGAAGGGACAGGTGCCCGCTACGAGCAGTACTTC. This sequence encodes CARREGTGARYEQYF.

The table lists this clone with a few counts. The chain combines TRBV18 with TRBJ2-3, with D possibly being TRBD2 (5 bases). Between the trimmed V and J ends, which lost 1 base and 1 base, there was a span of 12 bases. Germline values: CDR1 KGHSH, CDR2 LQKENI. This CDR3 comprises 16 residues. CDR3 in DNA: TGTGCCAGCTCACCACGGGCGGGTGCCGGCACAGATACGCAGTATTTT. It is translated as CASSPRAGAGTDTQYF.

V and J are TRBV5-1 and TRBJ2-7, with a tentative D call TRBD2 (5 bases). Trimming took 5 bases from V and 1 from J, leaving 13 bases between them. Germline loops: CDR1 SGHRS, CDR2 YFSETQ. The CDR3 is 14 residues long. CDR3 loop: CASSRRTGSYEQYF. Written as DNA, the CDR3 is TGCGCCAGCAGTAGAAGGACGGGGTCCTACGAGCAGTACTTC.

This rearrangement joins TRBV7-9 to TRBJ1-2; D might be TRBD1 (5 bases). Germline V gene data show CDR1 as SEHNR and CDR2 as FQNEAQ (reference sequence). The CDR3 is 14 amino acids. Trimming cost V 7 bases and J 7 bases, with 19 bases left between them. The CDR3 sequence is CASTPMGGVGGYTF. The CDR3 nucleotides read TGTGCCAGCACCCCGATGGGGGGAGTTGGTGGCTACACCTTC.